This T cell receptor beta chain was captured by sequencing in a study of human T cells and chemical hapten exposure. Study overall: Upper-back patches of 0.01% DPC were read at 6 days. Study-wide results and caveats: The donor cohort had alopecia, so its immune response may not match that of healthy people. Counts of TCRs expanded at PT1 correlated positively with patch test score.

Time point reported: pre-sensitization, week 0. The treatment here: therapeutic diphenylcyclopropenone sensitization with weekly scalp DPC. The library put unique molecular identifiers onto individual cDNA molecules. TCRdb used MiXCR to reprocess the RACE reads, holding one entry per CDR3 protein. The table shows roughly 250,000 distinct CDR3 sequences, with roughly 8.9% occurring only once. Germline V gives CDR1 MDHEN, CDR2 SYDVKM. The V and J ends lost 6 bases and 2 bases respectively, with 10 bases between them. The CDR3 is made up of 13 amino acids. This clonotype was seen at least ten times. Its specificity is unknown.

The sequence was obtained from a woman aged 40 to 50 with alopecia areata. Some clones in this sample may be carry-over from other donors' samples. Sequencing used whole blood, obtained in connection with sensitization to the hapten diphenylcyclopropenone (DPC). J is TRBJ1-2 and V is TRBV28, with D tentatively TRBD1 (5 bases). The CDR3 reads CASSKRQNYGYTF. The CDR3 coding sequence is TGTGCCAGCAGCAAAAGACAGAACTATGGCTACACCTTC.